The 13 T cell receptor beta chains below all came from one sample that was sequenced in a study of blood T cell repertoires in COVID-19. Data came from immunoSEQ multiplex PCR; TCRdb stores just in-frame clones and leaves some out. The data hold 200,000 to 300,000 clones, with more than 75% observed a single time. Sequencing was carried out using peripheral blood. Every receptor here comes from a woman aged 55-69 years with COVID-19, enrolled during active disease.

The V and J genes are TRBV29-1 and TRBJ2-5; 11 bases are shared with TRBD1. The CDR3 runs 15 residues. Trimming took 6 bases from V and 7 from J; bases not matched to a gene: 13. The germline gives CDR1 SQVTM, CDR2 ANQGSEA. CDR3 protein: CSVPRDRGAGVTQYF. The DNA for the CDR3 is TGCAGCGTCCCCCGGGACAGGGGGGCGGGGGTGACCCAGTACTTC.

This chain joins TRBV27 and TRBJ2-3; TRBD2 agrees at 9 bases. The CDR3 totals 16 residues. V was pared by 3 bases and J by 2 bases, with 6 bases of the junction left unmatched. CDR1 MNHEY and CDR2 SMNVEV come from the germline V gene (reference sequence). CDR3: CASSFTAGGPTDTQYF. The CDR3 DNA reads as TGTGCCAGCAGTTTTACGGCGGGAGGGCCCACAGATACGCAGTATTTT.

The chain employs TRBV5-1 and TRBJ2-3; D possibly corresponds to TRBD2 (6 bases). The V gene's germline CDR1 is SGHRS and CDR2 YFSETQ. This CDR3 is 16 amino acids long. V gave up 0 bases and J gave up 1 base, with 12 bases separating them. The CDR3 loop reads CASSLGAGYGTDTQYF. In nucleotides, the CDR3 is TGCGCCAGCAGCTTGGGGGCGGGATACGGCACAGATACGCAGTATTTT.

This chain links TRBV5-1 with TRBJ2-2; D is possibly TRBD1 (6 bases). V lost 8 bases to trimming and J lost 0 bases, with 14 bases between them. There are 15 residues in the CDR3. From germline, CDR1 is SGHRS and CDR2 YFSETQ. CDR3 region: CASKQGPPNTGELFF. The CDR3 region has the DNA TGCGCCAGTAAACAGGGTCCTCCGAACACCGGGGAGCTGTTTTTT.

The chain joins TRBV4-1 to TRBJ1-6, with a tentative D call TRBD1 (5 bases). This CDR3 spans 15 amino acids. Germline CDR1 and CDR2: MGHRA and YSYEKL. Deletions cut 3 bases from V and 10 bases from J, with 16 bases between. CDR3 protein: CASSQDDRWESPLHF. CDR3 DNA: TGCGCCAGCAGCCAGGATGACAGATGGGAATCACCCCTCCACTTT.

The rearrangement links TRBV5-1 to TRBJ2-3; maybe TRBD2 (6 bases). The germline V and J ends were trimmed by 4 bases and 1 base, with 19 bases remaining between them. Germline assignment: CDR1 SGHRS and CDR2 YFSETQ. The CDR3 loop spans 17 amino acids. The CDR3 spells CASSATAGGRGTDTQYF. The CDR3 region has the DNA TGCGCCAGCAGCGCAACCGCTGGGGGGAGAGGCACAGATACGCAGTATTTT.

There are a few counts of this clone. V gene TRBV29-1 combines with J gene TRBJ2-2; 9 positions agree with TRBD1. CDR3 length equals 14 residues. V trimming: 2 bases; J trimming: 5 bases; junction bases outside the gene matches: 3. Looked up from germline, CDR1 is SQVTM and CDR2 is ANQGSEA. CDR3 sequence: CSVERGQGTGELFF. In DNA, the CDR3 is TGCAGCGTTGAACGGGGACAGGGAACCGGGGAGCTGTTTTTT.

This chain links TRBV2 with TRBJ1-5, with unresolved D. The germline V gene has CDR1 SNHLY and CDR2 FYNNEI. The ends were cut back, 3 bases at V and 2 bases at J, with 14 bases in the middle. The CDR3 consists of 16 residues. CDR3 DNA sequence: TGTGCCAGCAGTGAGGGCAGGAAAATAGGCAATCAGCCCCAGCATTTT. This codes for CASSEGRKIGNQPQHF.

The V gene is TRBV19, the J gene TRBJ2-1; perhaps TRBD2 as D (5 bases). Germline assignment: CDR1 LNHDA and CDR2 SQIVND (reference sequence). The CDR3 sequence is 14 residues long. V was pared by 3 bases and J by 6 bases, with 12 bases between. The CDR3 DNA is TGTGCCAGTAGTATCGGCCCTGCGGGCAATGAGCAGTTCTTC. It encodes CASSIGPAGNEQFF.

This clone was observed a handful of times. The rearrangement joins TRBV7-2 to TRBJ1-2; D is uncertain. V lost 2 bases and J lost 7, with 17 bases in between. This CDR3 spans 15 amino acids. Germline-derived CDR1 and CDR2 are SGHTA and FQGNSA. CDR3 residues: CASSLYPVTRAGYTF. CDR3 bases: TGTGCCAGCAGCTTATACCCGGTCACCCGTGCTGGCTACACCTTC.

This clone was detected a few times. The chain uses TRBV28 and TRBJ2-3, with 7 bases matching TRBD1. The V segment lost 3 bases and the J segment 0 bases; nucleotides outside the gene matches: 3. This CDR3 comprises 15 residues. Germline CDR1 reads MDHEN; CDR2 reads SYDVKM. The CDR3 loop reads CASSFNRGSTDTQYF. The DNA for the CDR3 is TGTGCCAGCAGTTTTAACAGGGGAAGCACAGATACGCAGTATTTT.

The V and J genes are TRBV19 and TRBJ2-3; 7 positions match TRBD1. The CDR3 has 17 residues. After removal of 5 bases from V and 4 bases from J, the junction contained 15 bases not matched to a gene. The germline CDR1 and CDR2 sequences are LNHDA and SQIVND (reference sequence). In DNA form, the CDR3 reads TGTGCCAGTAGTCCCTCCCCCGGGACAGTACCCCCAGATACGCAGTATTTT. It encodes CASSPSPGTVPPDTQYF.

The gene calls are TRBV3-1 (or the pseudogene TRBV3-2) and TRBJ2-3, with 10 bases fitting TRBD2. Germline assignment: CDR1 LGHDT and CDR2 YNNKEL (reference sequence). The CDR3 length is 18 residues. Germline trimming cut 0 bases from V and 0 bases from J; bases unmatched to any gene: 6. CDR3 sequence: CASSQDYGTSASTDTQYF. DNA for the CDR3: TGTGCCAGCAGCCAAGACTACGGGACTAGCGCGAGCACAGATACGCAGTATTTT.